This T cell receptor beta chain came from a study of T cells in Graves' hyperthyroidism and ophthalmopathy. Study conclusions and caveats: Ophthalmopathy and stable hyperthyroidism were told apart by a 13 V-J model.

This clonotype has a count of ten or more. As yet, its antigen is unknown. CDR3 length: 13 amino acids. Trimming left V 2 bases short and J 14 bases short, with 13 bases between. The germline gives CDR1 SGHVS, CDR2 FQNEAQ. There were TCR beta CDR3 regions amplified from RNA transcripts. Researchers ran a first-round RT-PCR on the TCR CDR3 using the HTBI primer set. TCRdb re-called the multiplex PCR reads with MiXCR, one entry per CDR3 protein. The sample carries about 400,000 distinct CDR3 sequences, 15% to 19% recorded once. This sequence joins TRBV7-8 and TRBJ1-6; maybe TRBD1 (5 bases). Sample: blood. The TCR sequence derives from a woman aged 18-29 years with Graves' hyperthyroidism that later progressed to Graves' ophthalmopathy. In DNA, the CDR3 is TGTGCCAGCAGCTTAAGGTTTGGGACTGCCCTCCACTTT. Translation gives CASSLRFGTALHF.